This entry lists 15 T cell receptor beta chains sequenced from one sample in a study of T cells in Graves' hyperthyroidism and ophthalmopathy. Amplified TCR beta CDR3 regions derived from RNA transcripts. TCR CDR3 regions were first amplified by RT-PCR with HTBI primers. MiXCR, run by TCRdb on the multiplex PCR reads, gives a single entry per CDR3 protein. This sample has around 520,000 distinct CDR3 sequences, with approximately 15% found just once. Material: blood. The origin of the receptors is a woman aged 40 to 50 with Graves' hyperthyroidism.

This clonotype was observed many times. The chain is built from TRBV18 and TRBJ1-5; D not resolved. The V and J ends lost 3 bases and 5 bases respectively, with 14 bases between them. Germline lookup yields CDR1 KGHSH and CDR2 LQKENI. This CDR3 has 15 residues. The CDR3 bases are TGTGCCAGCTCACCGGATGGCAGCGATTATCAGCCCCAGCATTTT. Translated: CASSPDGSDYQPQHF.

This clonotype was counted many times. The chain employs TRBV18 and TRBJ1-1; D unresolved. V was shortened by 6 bases and J by 5 bases, with 16 bases between the two germline ends. The CDR3 totals 14 residues. Germline-derived CDR1 and CDR2 are KGHSH and LQKENI. DNA for the CDR3: TGTGCCAGCTCGACCAGACCAGTCAGTACTGAAGCTTTCTTT. Translated, it gives CASSTRPVSTEAFF. Full variable domain (remainder filled in from reference TRBV18 and TRBJ1-1): NAGVMQNPRHLVRRRGQEARLRCSPMKGHSHVYWYRQLPEEGLKFMVYLQKENIIDESGMPKERFSAEFPKEGPSILRIQQVVRGDSAAYFCASSTRPVSTEAFFGQGTRLTVV.

This clonotype appeared many times. This chain uses TRBV2 with TRBJ1-2, with D unclear. This CDR3 is 12 amino acids long. V gave up 8 bases and J gave up 10 bases, with 17 bases separating them. Germline loops: CDR1 SNHLY, CDR2 FYNNEI. This CDR3 reads CASGLIALHYTF. CDR3 nucleotide sequence: TGTGCCAGCGGTTTGATTGCACTCCACTACACCTTC.

J is TRBJ1-4 and V is TRBV4-1; no firm D call. V was shortened by 2 bases and J by 3 bases, with 16 bases between the two germline ends. This CDR3 spans 17 amino acids. The germline V gene encodes CDR1 MGHRA and CDR2 YSYEKL. This CDR3 reads CASSQNAATGSNEKLFF. Written as DNA, the CDR3 is TGCGCCAGCAGCCAAAATGCCGCGACCGGGTCTAATGAAAAACTGTTTTTT.

This clonotype was seen a few times. The genes are TRBV9 and TRBJ2-1; TRBD1 aligns across 8 bases. This CDR3 comprises 17 residues. The germline gives CDR1 SGDLS, CDR2 YYNGEE. V lost 1 base and J lost 8; bases outside the gene matches: 14. CDR3 residues: CASSVTLPGDRRHEQFF. The CDR3 DNA follows: TGTGCCAGCAGCGTAACGCTCCCTGGGGACAGGCGCCATGAGCAGTTCTTC.

The chain links TRBV6-1 to TRBJ2-1, with a possible D match to TRBD2 (5 bases). The length of the CDR3 is 10 residues. CDR1 and CDR2 (germline): MNHNS, SASEGT. Trimming shortened V by 8 bases and J by 6 bases, and 5 bases separated the two germline ends. This CDR3 reads CASGSNEQFF. Written as DNA, the CDR3 is TGTGCCAGCGGGAGCAATGAGCAGTTCTTC.

This clonotype was detected many times. The rearrangement joins TRBV3-1 to TRBJ2-1; TRBD2 matches at 16 bases. The germline V gene encodes CDR1 LGHDT and CDR2 YNNKEL (reference sequence). The CDR3 runs to 19 residues. Trimming removed 3 bases from V and 5 bases from J; junction bases left unmatched: 10. The CDR3 sequence: CASSHHGTSGRAIHNEQFF. The CDR3 DNA is TGTGCCAGCAGCCACCATGGGACTAGCGGGAGGGCTATTCACAATGAGCAGTTCTTC.

This clonotype was seen repeatedly, ten times or more. The chain carries TRBV6-1 and TRBJ2-1; the match to TRBD2 covers 13 bases. The V gene end was trimmed by 6 bases and the J gene end by 9 bases; junction bases not matched to a gene: 8. The CDR3 consists of 15 residues. Germline V gene data show CDR1 as MNHNS and CDR2 as SASEGT. The CDR3 region is CASRTGTSGISEQFF. The CDR3 bases are TGTGCCAGCAGAACCGGGACTAGCGGGATAAGTGAGCAGTTCTTC.

Notes on this clonotype: Just one base apart from a much larger clone, this may be a read error. DNA of the CDR3: TGTGCCAGCGGCTCAAGAGGGGCGGGTACTCTTTACAATGAGCAGTTCTTC. Protein sequence: CASGSRGAGTLYNEQFF. The chain couples TRBV11-2 to TRBJ2-1; TRBD1 or TRBD2 may be the D gene (5 bases each). There are 17 residues in the CDR3. Trimming shortened V by 8 bases and J by 4 bases, and 24 bases separated the two germline ends. Germline assignment: CDR1 SGHAT and CDR2 FQNNGV.

Points on this clonotype: A much larger clone differs by one base, so this may be a read error. The J gene is TRBJ2-7, the V gene TRBV5-1, with a tentative D call TRBD1 (6 bases). This CDR3 has 15 residues. CDR1 and CDR2 (germline): SGHRS, YFSETQ. V was trimmed by 2 bases and J by 0 bases, leaving 12 bases between them. In DNA form, the CDR3 reads TGCGCCAGCAGCTTAGTGGACAGAGGCTCCTACGAGCAGTACTTC. This encodes CASSLVDRGSYEQYF.

This clonotype was recorded at least ten times. J is TRBJ1-1 and V is TRBV28, with 9 bases fitting TRBD1. V was pared by 6 bases and J by 5 bases, with 13 bases of the junction left unmatched. The germline V gene encodes CDR1 MDHEN and CDR2 SYDVKM. The CDR3 totals 16 residues. The CDR3 here is CASSPLGHGQGTEAFF. In DNA, the CDR3 is TGTGCCAGCAGCCCCCTGGGCCACGGACAGGGGACTGAAGCTTTCTTT.

This clonotype appeared a few times. This rearrangement joins TRBV5-1 to TRBJ2-7; 8 bases match TRBD2. V lost 4 bases, J lost 3 bases, and 12 bases stayed unmatched. CDR1 and CDR2 (germline): SGHRS, YFSETQ. The CDR3 spans 16 residues. In DNA, the CDR3 is TGCGCCAGCAGCCCACGGGAGGGCGGATTACACTACGAGCAGTACTTC. It is translated as CASSPREGGLHYEQYF.

V usage is TRBV7-6 and J usage is TRBJ1-5, with 8 bases matching TRBD1. The length of the CDR3 is 15 residues. J gave up 5 bases and V 3 bases, and 6 bases lay outside the gene matches. Germline CDR1 and CDR2: SGHVS and FNYEAQ. CDR3 DNA sequence: TGTGCCAGCAGCTTCGACAGGGGACCCCATCAGCCCCAGCATTTT. Translating gives CASSFDRGPHQPQHF.

This clonotype was counted at least ten times. The chain couples TRBV3-1 to TRBJ1-2; unclear D gene. The CDR3 runs to 13 residues. Trimming took off 3 bases at V and 6 bases at J, with 11 bases between the two ends. Germline V CDR1 and CDR2: LGHDT, YNNKEL (reference sequence). The chain's CDR3 is CASSQLFSDGYTF. CDR3 DNA sequence: TGTGCCAGCAGCCAGCTTTTTTCGGATGGCTACACCTTC.

About this clonotype itself: This may be a read error, as it is one base from a much larger clone. The chain carries TRBV12-3 or TRBV12-4 and TRBJ1-4; 7 positions agree with TRBD1. CDR3 length: 14 amino acids. In DNA form, the CDR3 reads TGTGCCACCTCCCTGGACAGGTTTAATGAAATACTGTTTTTT. This sequence encodes CATSLDRFNEILFF.